This TCR beta chain was sequenced during a study of identical twins (dated by TCRdb to 2016 to 2017). Turning to the overall study: TCR alpha and beta repertoires from monozygotic twins, unrelated adults of various ages and cord blood were deep-sequenced to test whether fetal clonotypes persist. To rule out contamination, replicate twin experiments were performed at different times with different library preparation protocols.

Library prep was done by 5' RACE. The instrument was an Illumina HiSeq 2000. A universal primer binding site was introduced by template switching, and a unique molecular identifier was present in the final cDNA, enabling accurate counting of TCR cDNA molecules. Specific primers in the conserved constant-segment region were used to synthesize first-strand cDNA for TCR alpha and beta chains. To control for contamination, every cDNA library was double barcoded, receiving both a SMART-Mk sample barcode and Illumina barcodes. TruSeq adapter sequences along with Illumina sample barcodes were introduced in two successive PCR steps. The Illumina HiSeq platform was used with custom primers to sequence TCR alpha and beta cDNA libraries. As for how the authors treated the data: Raw reads were processed with MiGEC to extract unique molecular identifiers, and MiXCR was used to determine CDR3 positions. For each individual, recombination models were inferred using an EM algorithm with the repgenHMM and IGoR tools. The analysis of shared clonotypes was done with the tcR package in R, with sharing normalized by the product of cloneset sizes. To study raw recombination without the effects of thymic and clonal selection, out-of-frame nonproductive sequences were analyzed. In TCRdb, the public reads were trimmed at Q25 with fastp and aligned with MiXCR, with productive beta chains retained. Identical CDR3 proteins give one entry, which carries the most common genes and DNA. TCRdb, not the original authors, processed these V and J calls. Counted in this sample were approximately 500,000 distinct CDR3 sequences; more than 20% of them appeared once. The top ten constitute 2.9% of the sample.

The CDR3 numbers 15 residues from cysteine through phenylalanine. Only the CDR3 region is kept as DNA, spanning 45 bases read in frame from base 1. Trimming costs V 0 bases and J 7 bases, and their ends lie 13 bases apart. The germline V gene (reference sequence) provides CDR1 DFQATT and CDR2 SNEGSKA. Every donor in the study was a healthy Caucasian. Three pairs of female monozygotic twins, all aged roughly 18 to 29 years, were included in the twin cohort. CD4+ and CD8+ T cell populations were isolated with positive isolation kits from Invitrogen. What the study reported, not specific to this receptor: Zero-insertion analyses could be partly confounded by invariant T cells such as MAIT and iNKT, although diverse VJ usage argued against such confounding for most clonotypes. Recombination models systematically underestimated out-of-frame TCR alpha sharing in monozygotic twins but agreed with sharing between unrelated individuals. Fewer insertions were carried by abundant cord blood beta clonotypes; a weaker similar trend was observed in young adult naive repertoires, while no such trend was observed in memory repertoires. The excess sharing between twins in beta out-of-frame sequences was weaker because fewer shared sequences reduced the signal-to-noise ratio. Because the same donors could not be followed over many years, the conclusions relied on cross-sectional statistical analysis. Compared with coincidental sharing between unrelated individuals, out-of-frame TCR alpha sequences shared between twins had an excess of sequences with low generation probability.

This clonotype showed up just a few times. This clone's antigen is unknown. Base qualities were left out, and no much larger clone turns up one base away. These data were also filed under a second study, of T cells expressing NK-cell markers. Reported in the second study: In sorted CD3+CD56+NKG2C+, CD3+CD56+NKG2C- and CD3+CD56-NKG2C+ T-cell subsets from about 8 donors, TCR beta-chain repertoires were profiled. Among the eight sequenced donors, seven were HCMV-seropositive and one was HCMV-seronegative. To restrict sorting to alphabetaTCR-expressing T cells, an anti-gammadeltaTCR antibody was added in several experiments. In six donors, the dominant CD3+CD56+NKG2C+ clonotypes ranked among the top 10 CD8+ clonotypes, making up roughly 1.0-8% of CD8+ T cells. Those dominant clonotypes were again the most abundant among CD3+CD56-NKG2C+ cells in a handful of donors, at roughly 28.3-60.1%. It remained unclear whether the expanded NKG2C-expressing T cell clones were specific for HCMV antigens. The eight sequenced donors were randomly selected healthy volunteers, three men and five women. A commercial ELISA kit detecting HCMV-specific IgG in serum was used to determine HCMV serostatus. MIGEC was used to demultiplex reads and group the reads by UMI, and MiTCR was used to assemble and quantify clonotypes. To remove erroneous sequences, TCR cDNA sequences were retained only when supported by two or more reads. The tcR package was used for downstream repertoire analysis, and clonotypes were matched across fractions by CDR3 nucleotide sequence plus V segment. VDJmatch was used to annotate antigen specificity against VDJdb, with one amino acid substitution in CDR3 allowed.

This receptor was taken from a woman aged 18-29 years in good health. The sequenced sample consisted of CD4+ T cells sorted from blood. This receptor chain uses TRBV20-1 and TRBJ1-6; no D gene call is confident. This receptor has the CDR3 CSARERSGENSPLHF. The DNA is TGCAGTGCTAGAGAGAGATCCGGGGAGAATTCACCCCTCCACTTT.